This T cell receptor (beta chain) came from a study of response to subunit inactivated influenza vaccine (dated by TCRdb to between 2018 and 2020). For the study in its entirety: Deep quantitative profiling of the T cell receptor repertoire was used in the study to follow responses to a trivalent subunit inactivated influenza vaccine. Results the study describes overall, beyond this receptor: The authors suggested that each seasonal influenza vaccination may recruit only a limited number of new T cells.

Library construction relied on RT-PCR. Sequencing used an Illumina HiSeq 2500. TCRdb trimmed the raw reads at Q25, called clones with MiXCR and kept productive beta chains. For every CDR3 protein sequence, its rows merge into one entry that carries the most common genes and DNA. The sample includes about 700,000 distinct CDR3 sequences, with approximately 14% observed a single time. The leading ten clones occupy approximately 7.6% of the sample. This clonotype has a handful of counts. The antigen it recognizes is unknown. Base qualities are not recorded, but no much larger clone differs from it by a single base. This TCR derives from a man aged 50 or older who received an inactivated influenza vaccine. Donor details come from another sample of the same person, matched by shared clones. The source was PBMCs from blood, collected around two weeks before vaccination.

Here the CDR3 is given as CSARVWSGELFF. The nucleotide sequence reads as follows: TGCAGTGCTAGAGTCTGGTCCGGGGAGCTGTTTTTT. The receptor chain draws on TRBV20-1 and TRBJ2-2; the D gene is not confidently resolved. The CDR3 starts with the cysteine, ends with the phenylalanine, and has 12 residues. Only the CDR3 portion is preserved as DNA: 36 bases, with reading frame beginning at the first base. V is reduced by 1 base and J by 6 bases, leaving a spacing of 6 bases between them. CDR1 and CDR2, per the germline V gene (reference sequence), are DFQATT and SNEGSKA.